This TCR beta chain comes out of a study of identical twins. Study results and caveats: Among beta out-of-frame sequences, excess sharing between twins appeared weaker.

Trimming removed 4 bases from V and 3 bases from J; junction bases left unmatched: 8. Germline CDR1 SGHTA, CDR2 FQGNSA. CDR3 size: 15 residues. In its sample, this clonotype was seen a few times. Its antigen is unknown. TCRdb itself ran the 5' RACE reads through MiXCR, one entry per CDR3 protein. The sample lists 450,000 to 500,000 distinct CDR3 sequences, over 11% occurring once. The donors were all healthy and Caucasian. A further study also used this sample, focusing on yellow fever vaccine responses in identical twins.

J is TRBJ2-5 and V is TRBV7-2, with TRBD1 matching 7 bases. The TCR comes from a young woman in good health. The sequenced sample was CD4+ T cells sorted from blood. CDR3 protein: CASSYHGTAEETQYF. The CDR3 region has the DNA TGTGCCAGCAGCTACCACGGGACAGCAGAAGAGACCCAGTACTTC.